The rows below give T cell receptor beta chains drawn from one sample of a study of CD8 T cells in ankylosing spondylitis. TCRdb recomputed calls from the 5' RACE reads with MiXCR, one row per CDR3 protein. The data show fewer than 550,000 distinct CDR3 sequences, about 5.4% seen once. Sequencing was done on a sample of blood, either unsorted or a sorted T cell fraction (not recorded which). The receptors were sampled from a male donor with ankylosing spondylitis. Each CDR3 is given with its conserved first and last residue. Fields, in order: clone size, D gene, J gene, V gene, CDR3 protein, CDR3 DNA. A D gene is named only where the DNA matches it firmly. Rows may omit the clone size; those that give it use once, few, many or a size class.

size: many; D: .; J: TRBJ1-4; V: TRBV5-1; CDR3: CASSRGYSTNEKLFF; DNA: TGCGCCAGCAGCAGGGGGTACTCAACTAATGAAAAACTGTTTTTT
size: many; D: .; J: TRBJ2-3; V: TRBV15; CDR3: CATSSPGLSDTQYF; DNA: TGTGCCACCAGCAGTCCAGGCTTGTCGGATACGCAGTATTTT
size: many; D: .; J: TRBJ1-2; V: TRBV5-5; CDR3: CASSSPRQFRPHYGYTF; DNA: TGTGCCAGCAGCTCCCCTAGACAGTTCCGACCCCACTATGGCTACACCTTC
size: many; D: .; J: TRBJ1-5; V: TRBV10-3; CDR3: CAISGDGNQPQHF; DNA: TGTGCCATCAGTGGAGACGGCAATCAGCCCCAGCATTTT
size: many; D: .; J: TRBJ1-5; V: TRBV4-3; CDR3: CASSQAFLGAQHF; DNA: TGCGCCAGCAGCCAAGCGTTCCTTGGGGCCCAGCATTTT
size: many; D: .; J: TRBJ1-1; V: TRBV20-1; CDR3: CSARDRAKGTEAFF; DNA: TGCAGTGCTAGAGACCGCGCGAAAGGCACTGAAGCTTTCTTT
size: .; D: .; J: TRBJ2-2; V: TRBV5-5; CDR3: CASSLGMFSGELLF; DNA: TGTGCCAGCAGCCTTGGGATGTTCTCCGGGGAGCTGCTTTTT
size: many; D: .; J: TRBJ1-5; V: TRBV10-3; CDR3: CAISPDGGVQPQHF; DNA: TGTGCCATCAGTCCTGACGGGGGAGTACAGCCCCAGCATTTT
size: many; D: .; J: TRBJ1-4; V: TRBV9; CDR3: CASSERGGAGEKLFF; DNA: TGTGCCAGCAGCGAAAGAGGGGGGGCTGGTGAAAAACTGTTTTTT
size: many; D: .; J: TRBJ1-2; V: TRBV10-3; CDR3: CAIRQTRAFSGYTF; DNA: TGTGCCATCAGACAGACCAGAGCCTTCTCTGGCTACACCTTC
size: many; D: .; J: TRBJ1-2; V: TRBV7-2; CDR3: CASSKRPVFYGYTF; DNA: TGTGCCAGCAGCAAAAGGCCAGTTTTCTATGGCTACACCTTC
size: many; D: TRBD1; J: TRBJ2-1; V: TRBV11-1; CDR3: CASSLAEGHRGGIYGREQFF; DNA: TGTGCCAGCAGCTTAGCCGAAGGGCACAGGGGTGGTATTTACGGTCGGGAGCAGTTCTTC
size: few; D: .; J: TRBJ2-3; V: TRBV15; CDR3: CATSSRPPGAPDTQYF; DNA: TGTGCCACCAGCTCCCGGCCCCCGGGAGCGCCAGATACGCAGTATTTT
size: many; D: TRBD1; J: TRBJ2-3; V: TRBV5-5; CDR3: CASSRTGQETDTQYF; DNA: TGTGCCAGCAGCCGGACAGGTCAGGAGACAGATACGCAGTATTTT
size: .; D: .; J: TRBJ1-1; V: TRBV30; CDR3: CAWRLQGNTEAFF; DNA: TGTGCCTGGAGACTACAGGGGAACACTGAAGCTTTCTTT
size: many; D: .; J: TRBJ2-4; V: TRBV10-3; CDR3: CAISVELAKNIQYF; DNA: TGTGCCATCAGTGTAGAGCTAGCCAAAAACATTCAGTACTTC
size: many; D: TRBD2; J: TRBJ2-5; V: TRBV5-1; CDR3: CASSLGLAGGETQYF; DNA: TGCGCCAGCAGCTTGGGACTAGCGGGAGGAGAGACCCAGTACTTC
size: .; D: TRBD1; J: TRBJ2-7; V: TRBV4-1; CDR3: CASSQTPGTGWEEQYF; DNA: TGCGCCAGCAGCCAGACCCCCGGGACAGGGTGGGAAGAGCAGTACTTC
size: many; D: .; J: TRBJ2-7; V: TRBV7-2; CDR3: CASSPQPYLGEQYF; DNA: TGTGCCAGCAGCCCCCAGCCCTATCTTGGCGAGCAGTACTTC
size: many; D: .; J: TRBJ2-2; V: TRBV6-5; CDR3: CASSSRRLGGELFF; DNA: TGTGCCAGCAGTTCCCGTAGGCTGGGCGGGGAGCTGTTTTTT
size: .; D: .; J: TRBJ1-1; V: TRBV6-2/TRBV6-3; CDR3: CASSYPADSNTEAFF; DNA: TGTGCCAGCAGTTACCCCGCGGACAGTAACACTGAAGCTTTCTTT
size: many; D: .; J: TRBJ2-7; V: TRBV6-5; CDR3: CASSSGLLGEQYF; DNA: TGTGCCAGCAGTTCGGGACTCTTGGGCGAGCAGTACTTC
size: many; D: .; J: TRBJ1-2; V: TRBV15; CDR3: CATSRDQAYGYTF; DNA: TGTGCCACCAGCAGAGATCAGGCCTATGGCTACACCTTC
size: many; D: .; J: TRBJ1-4; V: TRBV28; CDR3: CASSSQRATNEKLFF; DNA: TGTGCCAGCAGCTCCCAGAGGGCAACTAATGAAAAACTGTTTTTT
size: .; D: TRBD2; J: TRBJ2-7; V: TRBV5-1; CDR3: CASSLGSSAGGYEQYF; DNA: TGCGCCAGCAGCTTGGGTTCTTCGGCGGGAGGGTACGAGCAGTACTTC
size: many; D: TRBD1; J: TRBJ1-2; V: TRBV20-1; CDR3: CSASYRTGGFHGYTF; DNA: TGCAGTGCTAGTTACAGGACAGGAGGGTTTCATGGCTACACCTTC
size: many; D: TRBD2; J: TRBJ2-3; V: TRBV7-3; CDR3: CASSEGGGSTDTQYF; DNA: TGTGCCAGCAGCGAAGGCGGGGGTTCGACGGATACGCAGTATTTT
size: many; D: .; J: TRBJ1-4; V: TRBV20-1; CDR3: CSAPGSGGKLFF; DNA: TGCAGTGCTCCAGGCTCGGGGGGAAAACTGTTTTTT
size: many; D: TRBD2; J: TRBJ2-1; V: TRBV7-9; CDR3: CASSLPGTSGSPPYNEQFF; DNA: TGTGCCAGCAGCTTACCCGGGACTAGCGGGTCACCTCCCTACAATGAGCAGTTCTTC
size: many; D: .; J: TRBJ1-2; V: TRBV7-9; CDR3: CASSLGGRVYGYTF; DNA: TGTGCCAGCAGCTTAGGGGGCAGGGTCTATGGCTACACCTTC
size: many; D: .; J: TRBJ2-1; V: TRBV3-1; CDR3: CASSPGTYHNEQFF; DNA: TGTGCCAGCAGTCCCGGGACCTATCACAATGAGCAGTTCTTC
size: many; D: .; J: TRBJ2-1; V: TRBV6-2/TRBV6-3; CDR3: CASSLVSSYMVHNEQFF; DNA: TGTGCCAGCAGTTTAGTAAGTAGCTATATGGTCCACAATGAGCAGTTCTTC
size: .; D: TRBD2; J: TRBJ2-6; V: TRBV28; CDR3: CASSSPTSGGLNSGANVLTF; DNA: TGTGCCAGCAGTTCCCCGACTAGCGGGGGACTTAACTCTGGGGCCAACGTCCTGACTTTC
size: few; D: TRBD1; J: TRBJ2-1; V: TRBV5-6; CDR3: CASRDRAPNEQFF; DNA: TGTGCCAGCAGGGACAGGGCCCCCAATGAGCAGTTCTTC
size: .; D: .; J: TRBJ2-5; V: TRBV2; CDR3: CASTAELGTETQYF; DNA: TGTGCCAGCACTGCCGAATTGGGAACGGAGACCCAGTACTTC
size: many; D: TRBD1; J: TRBJ1-5; V: TRBV12-3/TRBV12-4; CDR3: CASRLYRQGVSNQPQHF; DNA: TGTGCCAGCAGGCTATATCGACAGGGGGTCAGCAATCAGCCCCAGCATTTT
size: many; D: TRBD1; J: TRBJ2-7; V: TRBV20-1; CDR3: CSARSSRTGFSYEQYF; DNA: TGCAGTGCTAGAAGCTCCAGGACAGGCTTCTCCTACGAGCAGTACTTC
size: many; D: TRBD2; J: TRBJ2-1; V: TRBV5-1; CDR3: CASSLGGGLLSYNEQFF; DNA: TGCGCCAGCAGCTTGGGCGGGGGTCTGCTTTCCTACAATGAGCAGTTCTTC
size: many; D: TRBD2; J: TRBJ2-5; V: TRBV6-2/TRBV6-3; CDR3: CASSYSASGKETQYF; DNA: TGTGCCAGCAGTTACTCAGCTAGCGGGAAAGAGACCCAGTACTTC
size: many; D: .; J: TRBJ1-2; V: TRBV29-1; CDR3: CSVEDNYGYTF; DNA: TGCAGCGTTGAAGACAACTATGGCTACACCTTC
size: many; D: .; J: TRBJ1-6; V: TRBV27; CDR3: CASSFGQLNSPLHF; DNA: TGTGCCAGCAGTTTTGGACAGCTTAATTCACCCCTCCACTTT
size: many; D: .; J: TRBJ1-2; V: TRBV29-1; CDR3: CSASGRLEANYGYTF; DNA: TGCAGCGCCTCGGGACGGTTAGAAGCTAACTATGGCTACACCTTC
size: many; D: .; J: TRBJ1-6; V: TRBV20-1; CDR3: CSANRDPSNSPLHF; DNA: TGCAGTGCAAATCGGGATCCTTCTAATTCACCCCTCCACTTT
size: many; D: .; J: TRBJ2-7; V: TRBV28; CDR3: CASRSGHRSYEQYF; DNA: TGTGCCAGCAGATCCGGACACCGCTCCTACGAGCAGTACTTC
size: .; D: TRBD1; J: TRBJ2-2; V: TRBV18; CDR3: CASSPPRQGNTGELFF; DNA: TGTGCCAGCTCACCACCGAGACAGGGGAACACCGGGGAGCTGTTTTTT
size: many; D: .; J: TRBJ2-3; V: TRBV14; CDR3: CASSQLAADTQYF; DNA: TGTGCCAGCAGCCAATTAGCGGCAGATACGCAGTATTTT
size: many; D: .; J: TRBJ2-1; V: TRBV29-1; CDR3: CSVGRGKHEQFF; DNA: TGCAGCGTTGGCCGGGGGAAGCATGAGCAGTTCTTC
size: many; D: .; J: TRBJ2-2; V: TRBV18; CDR3: CASSPRIEGADTGELFF; DNA: TGTGCCAGCTCACCACGCATCGAGGGCGCCGACACCGGGGAGCTGTTTTTT